This TCR beta chain stems from a study of blood T cells in healthy people across ages. Then a second PCR, running roughly 7 to 12 cycles, was carried out with a sample-barcoded 5' primer and a J-beta primer mix. TCRdb recomputed calls from the 5' RACE reads with MiXCR, one row per CDR3 protein. The repertoire holds 650,000 to 800,000 distinct CDR3 sequences, with under 45% as singletons. Germline loops: CDR1 SGHVS, CDR2 FQNEAQ. Trimming removed 2 bases at V and 1 base at J, with 11 bases between. The CDR3 has 15 residues. Points from the study as a whole: TCR beta diversity per million T cells fell roughly linearly with age.

Of note for this clonotype: As yet, its antigen is unknown.

The clonotype originates from a man aged 60-69 years in good health. Sequenced input: blood. The chain employs TRBV7-8 and TRBJ1-1; D is possibly TRBD1 (5 bases). CDR3 region: CASSLYVTANTEAFF. CDR3 nucleotide sequence: TGTGCCAGCAGCTTATACGTGACAGCGAACACTGAAGCTTTCTTT.